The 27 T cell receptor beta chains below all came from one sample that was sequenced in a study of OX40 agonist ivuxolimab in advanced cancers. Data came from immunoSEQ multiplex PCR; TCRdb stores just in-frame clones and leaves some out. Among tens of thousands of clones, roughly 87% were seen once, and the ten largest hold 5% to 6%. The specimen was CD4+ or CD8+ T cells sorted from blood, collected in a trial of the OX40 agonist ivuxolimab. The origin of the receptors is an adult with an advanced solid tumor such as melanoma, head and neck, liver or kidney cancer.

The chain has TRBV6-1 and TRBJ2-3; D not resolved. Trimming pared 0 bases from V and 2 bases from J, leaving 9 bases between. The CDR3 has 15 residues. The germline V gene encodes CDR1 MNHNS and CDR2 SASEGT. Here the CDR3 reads CASSEAWQITDTQYF. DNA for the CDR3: TGTGCCAGCAGTGAAGCGTGGCAGATCACAGATACGCAGTATTTT.

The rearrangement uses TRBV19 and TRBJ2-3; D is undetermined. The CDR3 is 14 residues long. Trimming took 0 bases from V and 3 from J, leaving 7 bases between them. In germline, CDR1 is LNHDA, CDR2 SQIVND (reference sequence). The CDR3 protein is CASSIDPSTDTQYF. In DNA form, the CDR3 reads TGTGCCAGTAGTATAGATCCCTCTACAGATACGCAGTATTTT.

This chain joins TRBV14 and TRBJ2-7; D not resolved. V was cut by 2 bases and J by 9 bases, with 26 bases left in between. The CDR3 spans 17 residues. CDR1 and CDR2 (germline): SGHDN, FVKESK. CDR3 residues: CASSQKKESPTPYAQYV. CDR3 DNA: TGTGCCAGCAGCCAAAAAAAAGAGAGCCCAACCCCCTATGCGCAGTACGTC.

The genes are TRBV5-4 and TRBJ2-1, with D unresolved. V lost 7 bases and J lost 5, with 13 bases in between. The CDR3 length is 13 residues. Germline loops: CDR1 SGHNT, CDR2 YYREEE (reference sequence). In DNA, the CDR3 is TGTGCCAGCTTAGATGGACCCCACAATGAGCAGTTCTTC. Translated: CASLDGPHNEQFF.

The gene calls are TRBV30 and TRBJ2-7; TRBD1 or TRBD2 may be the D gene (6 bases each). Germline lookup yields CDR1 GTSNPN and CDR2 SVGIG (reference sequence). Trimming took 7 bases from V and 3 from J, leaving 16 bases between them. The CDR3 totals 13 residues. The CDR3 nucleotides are TGTGCCTATGGAGGGGGGCAGGTCTACGAGCAGTACTTC. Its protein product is CAYGGGQVYEQYF.

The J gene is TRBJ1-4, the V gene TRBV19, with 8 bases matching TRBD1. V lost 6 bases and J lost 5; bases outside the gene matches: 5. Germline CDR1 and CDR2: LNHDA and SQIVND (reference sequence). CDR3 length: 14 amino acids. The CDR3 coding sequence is TGTGCCAGTAGCCCCCGACAGGGGAATGAAAAACTGTTTTTT. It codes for CASSPRQGNEKLFF.

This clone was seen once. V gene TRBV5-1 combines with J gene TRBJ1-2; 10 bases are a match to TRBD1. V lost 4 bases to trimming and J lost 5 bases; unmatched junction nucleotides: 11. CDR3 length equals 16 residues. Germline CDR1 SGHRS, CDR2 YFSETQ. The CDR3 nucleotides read TGCGCCAGCAGCCCAAACACCGGGACAGGGGTTTATGGCTACACCTTC. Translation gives CASSPNTGTGVYGYTF.

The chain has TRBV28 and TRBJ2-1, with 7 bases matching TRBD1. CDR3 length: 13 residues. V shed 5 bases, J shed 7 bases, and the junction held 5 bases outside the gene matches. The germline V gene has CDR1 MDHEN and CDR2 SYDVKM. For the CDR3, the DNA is TGTGCCAGCAGTATACTGACAGGGAATGAGCAGTTCTTC. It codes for CASSILTGNEQFF.

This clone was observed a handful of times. The CDR3 DNA reads as TGTGCCAGTAGTGCCACAGGGAGTACTAATCAGCCCCAGCATTTT. It codes for CASSATGSTNQPQHF. This chain connects TRBV19 to TRBJ1-5; weak D call: TRBD1 (6 bases). Trimming shortened V by 5 bases and J by 4 bases, and 15 bases separated the two germline ends. The germline V gene encodes CDR1 LNHDA and CDR2 SQIVND (reference sequence). The CDR3 loop spans 15 amino acids.

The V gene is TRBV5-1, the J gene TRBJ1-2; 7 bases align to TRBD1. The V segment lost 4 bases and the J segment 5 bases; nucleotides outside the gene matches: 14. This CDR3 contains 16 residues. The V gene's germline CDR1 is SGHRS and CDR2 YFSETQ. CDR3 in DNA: TGCGCCAGCAGCCCCTGGTCTAGGGACAGCCGATATGGCTACACCTTC. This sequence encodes CASSPWSRDSRYGYTF.

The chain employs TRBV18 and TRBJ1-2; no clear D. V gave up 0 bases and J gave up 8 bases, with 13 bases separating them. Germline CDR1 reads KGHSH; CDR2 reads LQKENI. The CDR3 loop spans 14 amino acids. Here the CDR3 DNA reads TGTGCCAGCTCACCACCGAACCGGGGAGTGGGCTACACCTTC. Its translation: CASSPPNRGVGYTF.

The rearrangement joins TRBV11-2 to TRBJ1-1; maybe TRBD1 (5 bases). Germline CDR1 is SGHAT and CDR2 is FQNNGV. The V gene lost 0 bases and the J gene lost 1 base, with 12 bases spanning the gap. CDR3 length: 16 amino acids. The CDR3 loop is CASSLEWGRSNTEAFF. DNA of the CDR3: TGTGCCAGCAGCTTAGAATGGGGCAGATCGAACACTGAAGCTTTCTTT.

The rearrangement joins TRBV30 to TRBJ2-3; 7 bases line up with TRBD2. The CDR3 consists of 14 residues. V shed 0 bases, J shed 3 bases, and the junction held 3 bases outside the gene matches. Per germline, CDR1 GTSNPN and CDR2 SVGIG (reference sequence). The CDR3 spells CAWSVRTRTDTQYF. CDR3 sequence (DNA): TGTGCCTGGAGTGTACGGACTAGGACAGATACGCAGTATTTT.

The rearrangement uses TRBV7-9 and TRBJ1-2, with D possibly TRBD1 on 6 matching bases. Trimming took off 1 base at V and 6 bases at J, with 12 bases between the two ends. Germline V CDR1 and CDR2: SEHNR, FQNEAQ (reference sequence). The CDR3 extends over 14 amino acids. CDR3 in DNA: TGTGCCAGCAGCTTAGTAGCTGGGGGCGATGGCTACACCTTC. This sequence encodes CASSLVAGGDGYTF.

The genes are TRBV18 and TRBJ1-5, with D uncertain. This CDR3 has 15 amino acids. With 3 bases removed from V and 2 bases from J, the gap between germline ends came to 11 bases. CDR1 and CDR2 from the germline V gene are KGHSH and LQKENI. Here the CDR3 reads CASSPRHGGNQPQHF. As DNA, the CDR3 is TGTGCCAGCTCACCCAGACACGGGGGCAATCAGCCCCAGCATTTT. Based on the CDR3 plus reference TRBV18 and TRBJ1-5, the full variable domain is NAGVMQNPRHLVRRRGQEARLRCSPMKGHSHVYWYRQLPEEGLKFMVYLQKENIIDESGMPKERFSAEFPKEGPSILRIQQVVRGDSAAYFCASSPRHGGNQPQHFGDGTRLSIL.

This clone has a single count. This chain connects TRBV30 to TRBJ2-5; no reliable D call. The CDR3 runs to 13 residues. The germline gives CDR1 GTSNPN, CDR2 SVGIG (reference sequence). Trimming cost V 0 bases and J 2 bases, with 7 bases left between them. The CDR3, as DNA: TGTGCCTGGAGTGTGAGGATTCAAGAGACCCAGTACTTC. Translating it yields CAWSVRIQETQYF.

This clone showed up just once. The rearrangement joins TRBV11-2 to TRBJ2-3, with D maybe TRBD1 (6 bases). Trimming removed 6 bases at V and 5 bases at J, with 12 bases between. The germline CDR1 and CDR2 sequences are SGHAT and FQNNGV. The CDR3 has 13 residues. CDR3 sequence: CASSYRVKDTQYF. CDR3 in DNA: TGTGCCAGCAGTTACAGGGTTAAAGATACGCAGTATTTT.

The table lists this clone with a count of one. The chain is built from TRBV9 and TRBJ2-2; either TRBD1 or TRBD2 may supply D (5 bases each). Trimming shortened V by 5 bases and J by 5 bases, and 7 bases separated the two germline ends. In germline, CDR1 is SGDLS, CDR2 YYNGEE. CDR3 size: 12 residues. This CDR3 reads CASRGPTGELFF. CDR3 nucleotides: TGTGCCAGCAGGGGACCTACCGGGGAGCTGTTTTTT.

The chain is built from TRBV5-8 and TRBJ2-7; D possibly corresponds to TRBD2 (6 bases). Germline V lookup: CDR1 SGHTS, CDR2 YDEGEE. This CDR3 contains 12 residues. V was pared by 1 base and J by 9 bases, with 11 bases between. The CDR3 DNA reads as TGTGCCAGCAGCTTGAGTTTGGGGGGGCAGTACGTC. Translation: CASSLSLGGQYV.

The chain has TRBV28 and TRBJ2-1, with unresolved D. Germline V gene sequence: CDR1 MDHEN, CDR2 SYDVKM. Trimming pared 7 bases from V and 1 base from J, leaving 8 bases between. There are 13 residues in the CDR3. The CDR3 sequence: CASKAPSYNEQFF. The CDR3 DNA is TGTGCCAGCAAAGCGCCTTCCTACAATGAGCAGTTCTTC.

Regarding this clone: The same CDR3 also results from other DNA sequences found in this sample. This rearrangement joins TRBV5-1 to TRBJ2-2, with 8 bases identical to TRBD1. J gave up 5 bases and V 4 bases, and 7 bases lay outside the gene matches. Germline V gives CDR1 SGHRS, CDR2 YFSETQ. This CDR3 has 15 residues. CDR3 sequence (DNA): TGCGCCAGCAGCCCGGACAGGGTGGGAACCGGGGAGCTGTTTTTT. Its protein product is CASSPDRVGTGELFF.

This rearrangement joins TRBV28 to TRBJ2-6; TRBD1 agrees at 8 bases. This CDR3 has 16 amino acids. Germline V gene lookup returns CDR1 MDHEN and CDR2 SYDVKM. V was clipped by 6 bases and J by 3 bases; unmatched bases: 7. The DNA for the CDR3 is TGTGCCAGCAGCACCTATGACAGGGGTGGGGCCAACGTCCTGACTTTC. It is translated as CASSTYDRGGANVLTF.

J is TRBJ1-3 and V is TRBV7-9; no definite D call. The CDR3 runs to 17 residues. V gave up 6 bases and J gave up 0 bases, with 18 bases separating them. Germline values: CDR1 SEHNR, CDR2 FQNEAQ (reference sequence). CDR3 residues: CASSYGLGSDSGNTIYF. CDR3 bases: TGTGCCAGCAGTTACGGGCTCGGCTCCGACTCTGGAAACACCATATATTTT.

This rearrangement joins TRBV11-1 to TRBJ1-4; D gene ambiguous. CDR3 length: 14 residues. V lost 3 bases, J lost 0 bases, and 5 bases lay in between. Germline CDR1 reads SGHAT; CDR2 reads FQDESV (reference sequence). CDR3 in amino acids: CASSLPATNEKLFF. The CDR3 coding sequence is TGTGCCAGCAGCTTGCCTGCAACTAATGAAAAACTGTTTTTT.

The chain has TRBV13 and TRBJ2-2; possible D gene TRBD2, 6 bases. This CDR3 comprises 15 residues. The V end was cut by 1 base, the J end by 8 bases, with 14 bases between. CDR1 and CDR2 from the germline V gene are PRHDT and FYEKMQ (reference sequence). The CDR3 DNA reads TGTGCCAGCAGCTTAGCGGAGGGGCCGCTGGGGGAGCTGTTTTTT. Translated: CASSLAEGPLGELFF.

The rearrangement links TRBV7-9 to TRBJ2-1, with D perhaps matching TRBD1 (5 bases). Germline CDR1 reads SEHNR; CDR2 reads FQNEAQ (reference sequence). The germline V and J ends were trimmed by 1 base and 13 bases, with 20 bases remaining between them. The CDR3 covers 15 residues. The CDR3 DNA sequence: TGTGCCAGCAGCTTAGGTATACCAACAGGTGACGAACAGTTCTTC. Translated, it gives CASSLGIPTGDEQFF. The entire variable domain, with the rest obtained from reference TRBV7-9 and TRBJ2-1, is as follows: DTGVSQNPRHKITKRGQNVTFRCDPISEHNRLYWYRQTLGQGPEFLTYFQNEAQLEKSRLLSDRFSAERPKGSFSTLEIQRTEQGDSAMYLCASSLGIPTGDEQFFGPGTRLTVL.

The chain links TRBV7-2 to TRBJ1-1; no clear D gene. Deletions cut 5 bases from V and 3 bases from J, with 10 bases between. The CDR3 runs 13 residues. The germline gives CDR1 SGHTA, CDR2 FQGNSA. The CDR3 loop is CASSPSSYTEAFF. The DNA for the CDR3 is TGTGCCAGCAGCCCAAGCAGCTACACTGAAGCTTTCTTT.